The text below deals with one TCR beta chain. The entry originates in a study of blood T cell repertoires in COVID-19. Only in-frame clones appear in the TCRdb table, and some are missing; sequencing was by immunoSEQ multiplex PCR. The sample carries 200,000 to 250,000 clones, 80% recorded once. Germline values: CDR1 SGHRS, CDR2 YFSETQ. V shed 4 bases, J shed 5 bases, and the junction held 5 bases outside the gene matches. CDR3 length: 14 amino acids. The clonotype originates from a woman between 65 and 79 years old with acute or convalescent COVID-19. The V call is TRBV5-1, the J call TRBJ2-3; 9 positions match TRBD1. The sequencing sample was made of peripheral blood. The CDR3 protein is CASSPGQGGDTQYF. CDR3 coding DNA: TGCGCCAGCAGCCCGGGACAGGGAGGAGATACGCAGTATTTT.